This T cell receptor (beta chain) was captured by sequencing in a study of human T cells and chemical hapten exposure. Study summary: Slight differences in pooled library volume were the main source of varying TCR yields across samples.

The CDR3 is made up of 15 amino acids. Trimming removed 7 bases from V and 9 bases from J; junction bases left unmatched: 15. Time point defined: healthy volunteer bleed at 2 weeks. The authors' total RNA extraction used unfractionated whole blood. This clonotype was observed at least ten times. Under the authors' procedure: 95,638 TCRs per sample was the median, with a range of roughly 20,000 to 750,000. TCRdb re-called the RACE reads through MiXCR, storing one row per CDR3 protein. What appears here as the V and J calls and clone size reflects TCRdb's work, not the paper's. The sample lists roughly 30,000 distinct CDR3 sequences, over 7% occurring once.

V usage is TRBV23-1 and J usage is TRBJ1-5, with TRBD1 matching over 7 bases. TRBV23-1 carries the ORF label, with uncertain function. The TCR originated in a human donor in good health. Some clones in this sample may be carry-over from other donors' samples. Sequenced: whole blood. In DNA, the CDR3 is TGCGCCAGCACTACCCGGGGACAGAGCTTGTGGCCCCAGCATTTT. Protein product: CASTTRGQSLWPQHF.